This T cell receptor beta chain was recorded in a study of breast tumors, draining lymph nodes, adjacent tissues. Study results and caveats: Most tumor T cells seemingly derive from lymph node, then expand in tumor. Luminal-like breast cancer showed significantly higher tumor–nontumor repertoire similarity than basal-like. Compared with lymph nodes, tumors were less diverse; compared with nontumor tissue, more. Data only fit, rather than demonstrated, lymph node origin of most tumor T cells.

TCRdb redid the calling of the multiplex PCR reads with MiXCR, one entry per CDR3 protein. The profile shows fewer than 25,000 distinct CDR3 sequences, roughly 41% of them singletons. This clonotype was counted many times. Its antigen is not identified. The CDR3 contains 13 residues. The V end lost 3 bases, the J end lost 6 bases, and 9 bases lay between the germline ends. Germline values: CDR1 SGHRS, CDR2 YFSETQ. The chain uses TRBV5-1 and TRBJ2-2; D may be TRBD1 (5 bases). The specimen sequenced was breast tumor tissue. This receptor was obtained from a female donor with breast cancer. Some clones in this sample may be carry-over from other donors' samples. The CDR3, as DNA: TGCGCCAGCAGCTCAGGGTCTTCCGGGGAGCTGTTTTTT. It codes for CASSSGSSGELFF.